This TCR beta chain is from a study of T cell responses to AZD1222 COVID-19 vaccine. Findings of the study overall: After the peak T cell response, and only then, were repertoires sampled. Across the whole spike, CD4 TCRs peaked at regions 160-218 and 743-854. Among the donors, most were white British and more were female, and clonal diversity was possibly underestimated.

The germline V gene has CDR1 MNHNS and CDR2 SASEGT. V dropped 1 base and J dropped 7 bases, with 5 bases sitting between them. This CDR3 contains 12 residues. Recipients boosted at about 4 weeks or about 12 weeks are pooled. Using immunoSEQ multiplex PCR, the repertoire was profiled, and TCRdb retains in-frame clones only, with some absent. Altogether roughly 120,000 clones are present, roughly 90% being singletons, with the ten largest covering approximately 15%. A remark on this clone: The antigen remains unidentified.

V usage is TRBV6-1 and J usage is TRBJ1-5, with D unclear. Sequenced material: peripheral blood, taken 28 days after the second AZD1222 dose. The receptor's source is an adult who received the AZD1222 COVID-19 vaccine. This chain's CDR3 is CASSEGVQPQHF. CDR3 nucleotide sequence: TGTGCCAGCAGTGAAGGGGTACAGCCCCAGCATTTT.